The 3 T cell receptor beta chains in this list originate from one sample, sequenced in a study of T-cell reconstitution after alpha-beta-depleted transplantation in children. Library preparation (for TCRbeta) was performed with unique molecular identifiers. TCRdb reprocessed the PCR reads with MiXCR, giving one entry per CDR3 protein. The sample includes about 200,000 distinct CDR3 sequences, roughly 6.3% of them seen just once. The sample here was PBMCs, taken before TCRalphabeta/CD19-depleted stem cell transplant. These receptors were obtained from a girl under three years old with combined immunodeficiency, due to receive a stem cell transplant.

This clonotype was found many times. V and J are TRBV7-9 and TRBJ2-3, with 8 bases aligning to TRBD1. This CDR3 spans 16 amino acids. V shed 1 base and J 2 bases; nucleotides not matched to a gene: 5. The germline V gene encodes CDR1 SEHNR and CDR2 FQNEAQ (reference sequence). The CDR3 sequence: CASSLGTGGITDTQYF. Written as DNA, the CDR3 is TGTGCCAGCAGCTTAGGAACAGGGGGTATCACAGATACGCAGTATTTT. Variable domain in full (rest from reference TRBV7-9 and TRBJ2-3): DTGVSQNPRHKITKRGQNVTFRCDPISEHNRLYWYRQTLGQGPEFLTYFQNEAQLEKSRLLSDRFSAERPKGSFSTLEIQRTEQGDSAMYLCASSLGTGGITDTQYFGPGTRLTVL.

This clonotype was seen ten or more times. The chain couples TRBV20-1 to TRBJ2-2; D unclear. CDR1 DFQATT and CDR2 SNEGSKA come from the germline V gene (reference sequence). The CDR3 runs to 13 residues. The V end lost 2 bases, the J end lost 1 base, and 5 bases lay between the germline ends. CDR3 sequence: CSARIWNTGELFF. The CDR3 region has the DNA TGCAGTGCTAGAATATGGAACACCGGGGAGCTGTTTTTT.

This clonotype has ten or more counts. The rearrangement uses TRBV9 and TRBJ1-2; TRBD1 agrees at 9 bases. Per the germline V gene, CDR1 is SGDLS and CDR2 is YYNGEE. The CDR3 loop spans 16 amino acids. Trimming cost V 4 bases and J 2 bases; bases outside gene matches: 9. CDR3 in DNA: TGTGCCAGCAGCCCCACCGGGACAGGGAGGAACTATGGCTACACCTTC. It translates to CASSPTGTGRNYGYTF.